This TCR beta chain was retrieved from a study of T cells in Graves' hyperthyroidism and ophthalmopathy. The investigators amplified TCR beta CDR3 regions from RNA transcripts. The TCR CDR3 first-round RT-PCR relied on the HTBI primer set. TCRdb passed the multiplex PCR reads through MiXCR, listing each CDR3 protein once. The table records over 120,000 distinct CDR3 sequences, around 21% of them present only once. This CDR3 spans 14 amino acids. Per the germline V gene, CDR1 is DFQATT and CDR2 is SNEGSKA (reference sequence). Trimming cost V 3 bases and J 7 bases; bases outside gene matches: 10. Together with thyroid ultrasound, orbital computed tomography, serum thyroxine and TRAb, clinical symptoms were used for diagnoses. Blood was obtained at the first hyperthyroidism diagnosis, which preceded any ophthalmopathy symptoms. This clonotype was observed at least ten times.

Sequencing was performed on blood. The receptor was derived from a woman between 45 and 65 years old with Graves' hyperthyroidism that later progressed to Graves' ophthalmopathy. The chain couples TRBV20-1 to TRBJ2-7; 9 nucleotides align to TRBD2. CDR3 sequence: CSASGSGRLGEQYF. In DNA, the CDR3 is TGCAGTGCTAGCGGTAGCGGGAGATTGGGGGAGCAGTACTTC.